The 29 T cell receptor beta chains presented below share a single source sample, sequenced in a study of blood T cell repertoires in COVID-19. The assay was immunoSEQ multiplex PCR, and TCRdb's table has in-frame clones only and misses some. The repertoire has approximately 280,000 clones, approximately 85% of them found once; the top ten carry approximately 10%. The specimen sequenced was peripheral blood. Source of these receptors: a woman aged 70-85 years with acute or convalescent COVID-19.

The chain is built from TRBV6-5 and TRBJ2-5, with D unclear. V lost 8 bases, J lost 1 base, and 8 bases lay in between. From germline, CDR1 is MNHEY and CDR2 SVGAGI. The CDR3 is 12 residues long. The CDR3 region has the DNA TGTGCCAGCGTCCCTACCCAAGAGACCCAGTACTTC. Residues: CASVPTQETQYF.

V usage is TRBV2 and J usage is TRBJ1-3, with D possibly matching TRBD1 (6 bases). Germline-derived CDR1 and CDR2 are SNHLY and FYNNEI. Trimming left V 7 bases short and J 0 bases short, with 13 bases between. The CDR3 runs to 15 residues. CDR3 in amino acids: CASNWEQGSGNTIYF. The DNA for the CDR3 is TGTGCCAGCAACTGGGAACAGGGCTCTGGAAACACCATATATTTT.

This clone came up once. The chain has TRBV7-8 and TRBJ2-3, with D perhaps TRBD2 (6 bases). CDR1 is SGHVS and CDR2 is FQNEAQ in the germline V gene. V gave up 4 bases and J gave up 4 bases, with 12 bases separating them. The CDR3 loop spans 14 amino acids. DNA for the CDR3: TGTGCCAGCAGCTGGAGGGGATCGGCAGATACGCAGTATTTT. The encoded protein is CASSWRGSADTQYF. Looking up the rest from reference TRBV7-8 and TRBJ2-3 gives the full variable domain: GAGVSQSPRYKVAKRGQDVALRCDPISGHVSLFWYQQALGQGPEFLTYFQNEAQLDKSGLPSDRFFAERPEGSVSTLKIQRTQQEDSAVYLCASSWRGSADTQYFGPGTRLTVL.

V usage is TRBV2 and J usage is TRBJ2-7; no reliable D call. CDR1 and CDR2 (germline): SNHLY, FYNNEI. This CDR3 has 15 residues. Trimming left V 0 bases short and J 2 bases short, with 11 bases between. CDR3 amino acids: CASSEARGAPYEQYF. The CDR3 DNA follows: TGTGCCAGCAGTGAAGCTCGTGGAGCCCCCTACGAGCAGTACTTC.

The chain has TRBV10-3 and TRBJ1-2; 7 bases agree with TRBD1. The CDR3 consists of 16 residues. V was pared by 2 bases and J by 5 bases, with 11 bases of the junction left unmatched. Germline V gives CDR1 ENHRY, CDR2 SYGVKD. The CDR3 DNA reads as TGTGCCATCAGTGAGGACAGGGTGAGGGCTAGATATGGCTACACCTTC. Residues: CAISEDRVRARYGYTF.

This clone was picked up a small number of times. The genes are TRBV12-3 or TRBV12-4 and TRBJ1-1; D remains ambiguous. The CDR3 has 13 amino acids. V lost 3 bases to trimming and J lost 1 base, with 6 bases between them. The CDR3 coding sequence is TGTGCCAGCAGTTTTGCGAGGAACACTGAAGCTTTCTTT. It yields the protein CASSFARNTEAFF.

This sequence joins TRBV28 and TRBJ1-3, with 8 bases that match TRBD1. CDR1 MDHEN and CDR2 SYDVKM come from the germline V gene. V gave up 3 bases and J gave up 7 bases; unmatched junction bases: 5. This CDR3 region has 14 residues. CDR3 sequence reads: CASSFYRGTNTIYF. CDR3 DNA: TGTGCCAGCAGTTTTTACAGGGGGACGAACACCATATATTTT.

The chain recombines TRBV3-1 (or the pseudogene TRBV3-2) with TRBJ2-7, with D possibly matching TRBD2 (6 bases). CDR1 and CDR2 (germline): LGHDT, YNNKEL (reference sequence). The CDR3 spans 14 residues. V gave up 4 bases and J gave up 3 bases, with 13 bases separating them. The DNA for the CDR3 is TGTGCCAGCAGCCCCCGGGAGACCCTCTACGAGCAGTACTTC. The encoded protein is CASSPRETLYEQYF.

The chain uses TRBV4-2 and TRBJ1-4, with D perhaps TRBD1 (5 bases). The CDR3 is 18 residues long. The germline V gene has CDR1 LGHNA and CDR2 YNFKEQ. Trimming took 0 bases from V and 0 from J, leaving 14 bases between them. CDR3 in DNA: TGTGCCAGCAGCCAAGAGATTCGGGGGACGTCAACTAATGAAAAACTGTTTTTT. It yields the protein CASSQEIRGTSTNEKLFF.

The chain has TRBV15 and TRBJ2-6; TRBD2 is a possible D gene (5 bases). CDR3 length: 16 residues. V lost 1 base and J lost 0, with 7 bases in between. Germline lookup yields CDR1 LNHNV and CDR2 YYDKDF (reference sequence). The CDR3 reads CATSRGGGSGANVLTF. CDR3 in DNA: TGTGCCACCAGCAGAGGTGGAGGCTCTGGGGCCAACGTCCTGACTTTC.

V usage is TRBV2 and J usage is TRBJ1-6; perhaps TRBD1 as D (6 bases). Germline assignment: CDR1 SNHLY and CDR2 FYNNEI. The CDR3 covers 13 residues. Trimming removed 6 bases from V and 7 bases from J, with 10 bases in between. In nucleotides, the CDR3 is TGTGCCAGCAGGGCTGGGGGCAATTCACCCCTCCACTTT. Amino acid sequence: CASRAGGNSPLHF.

This clone was seen only a few times. In the same sample, other DNA sequences code for this CDR3. The chain combines TRBV2 with TRBJ1-1; a possible D gene is TRBD1 (5 bases). This CDR3 spans 13 amino acids. Germline CDR1 is SNHLY and CDR2 is FYNNEI. V was trimmed by 6 bases and J by 1 base, leaving 9 bases between them. The CDR3 reads CASRAQGNTEAFF. The CDR3 nucleotides are TGTGCCAGCAGAGCGCAGGGGAACACTGAAGCTTTCTTT.

The V gene is TRBV9, the J gene TRBJ2-3, with D possibly TRBD2 on 5 matching bases. CDR1 SGDLS and CDR2 YYNGEE come from the germline V gene. Between the trimmed V and J ends, which lost 1 base and 8 bases, there was a span of 8 bases. This CDR3 has 12 amino acids. This chain's CDR3 is CASSVFEGTQYF. For the CDR3, the DNA is TGTGCCAGCAGCGTATTCGAGGGTACGCAGTATTTT.

This clone came up a few times. The rearrangement links TRBV19 to TRBJ1-2; a weak D match, TRBD1 (6 bases). V shed 7 bases and J shed 4 bases, with 16 bases lying between them. CDR1 and CDR2 from the germline V gene are LNHDA and SQIVND (reference sequence). There are 14 residues in the CDR3. The CDR3 DNA reads TGTGCCAGTAAGGAGGGGGGGCCGGCCTATGGCTACACCTTC. This translates into CASKEGGPAYGYTF. Using reference TRBV19 and TRBJ1-2 for the parts outside the CDR3, the full variable domain is DGGITQSPKYLFRKEGQNVTLSCEQNLNHDAMYWYRQDPGQGLRLIYYSQIVNDFQKGDIAEGYSVSREKKESFPLTVTSAQKNPTAFYLCASKEGGPAYGYTFGSGTRLTVV.

The rearrangement joins TRBV4-1 to TRBJ1-6, with D hard to call. V was cut by 1 base and J by 6 bases, with 7 bases left in between. Germline CDR1 reads MGHRA; CDR2 reads YSYEKL. The CDR3 covers 14 residues. The CDR3 reads CASSQGLPNSPLHF. As DNA, the CDR3 is TGCGCCAGCAGCCAAGGTCTCCCTAATTCACCCCTCCACTTT.

The rearrangement links TRBV18 to TRBJ1-2, with D perhaps TRBD1 (5 bases). The V gene lost 3 bases and the J gene lost 8 bases, with 13 bases spanning the gap. Germline-derived CDR1 and CDR2 are KGHSH and LQKENI. CDR3 length: 13 residues. CDR3 residues: CASSPPGKPGYTF. CDR3 DNA sequence: TGTGCCAGCTCACCCCCAGGGAAGCCCGGCTACACCTTC.

The chain joins TRBV19 to TRBJ1-5; D ambiguous. CDR3 size: 13 residues. Germline CDR1 reads LNHDA; CDR2 reads SQIVND (reference sequence). V dropped 6 bases and J dropped 5 bases, with 11 bases sitting between them. CDR3 coding DNA: TGTGCCAGTAGAATTCGGGTGGATCAGCCCCAGCATTTT. Its translation is CASRIRVDQPQHF.

This clone has more than one count but fewer than ten. The chain has TRBV7-6 and TRBJ1-6; 7 bases match TRBD1. Germline V lookup: CDR1 SGHVS, CDR2 FNYEAQ. V lost 5 bases to trimming and J lost 2 bases; unmatched junction nucleotides: 6. This CDR3 is built from 16 residues. For the CDR3, the DNA is TGTGCCAGCAGCGAACAGGGGATCCCCTATAATTCACCCCTCCACTTT. Translated: CASSEQGIPYNSPLHF.

The chain employs TRBV19 and TRBJ1-5, with 10 bases fitting TRBD1. With V trimmed by 3 bases and J by 6 bases, 5 bases remained unmatched. This CDR3 is built from 15 residues. Germline values: CDR1 LNHDA, CDR2 SQIVND (reference sequence). The CDR3 sequence is CASSMRQGAGQPQHF. CDR3 bases: TGTGCCAGTAGTATGAGACAGGGGGCAGGTCAGCCCCAGCATTTT.

The rearrangement links TRBV6-5 to TRBJ1-6; 7 nucleotides line up with TRBD1. The ends lost 5 bases at V and 12 bases at J; junction bases unmatched: 10. The CDR3 is 14 residues long. CDR1 is MNHEY and CDR2 is SVGAGI in the germline V gene. In DNA form, the CDR3 reads TGTGCCAGCAGTCACCGACAGGGACAAAGACCCCTCCACTTT. Translated, it gives CASSHRQGQRPLHF.

The chain is built from TRBV5-5 and TRBJ2-1; 7 nucleotides line up with TRBD2. With 0 bases clipped from V and 3 bases from J, the junction kept 3 bases outside the gene matches. Germline V gene sequence: CDR1 SGHKS, CDR2 YYEKEE (reference sequence). This CDR3 contains 15 residues. The DNA of the CDR3 is TGTGCCAGCAGCTTGGGAGCGGGACGCTACAATGAGCAGTTCTTC. Translation: CASSLGAGRYNEQFF.

V gene TRBV5-1 combines with J gene TRBJ2-3; 10 bases are shared with TRBD2. V lost 6 bases and J lost 2; bases outside the gene matches: 6. This CDR3 region has 15 residues. Germline V lookup: CDR1 SGHRS, CDR2 YFSETQ. This CDR3 is CASTGSGGITDTQYF. CDR3 in DNA: TGCGCCAGCACCGGTAGCGGGGGGATCACAGATACGCAGTATTTT. Full variable domain (outside the CDR3, taken from reference TRBV5-1 and TRBJ2-3): KAGVTQTPRYLIKTRGQQVTLSCSPISGHRSVSWYQQTPGQGLQFLFEYFSETQRNKGNFPGRFSGRQFSNSRSEMNVSTLELGDSALYLCASTGSGGITDTQYFGPGTRLTVL.

DNA for the CDR3: TGTGCCAGCAGTGGGGACAGGGCCAATGGCGAGCAGTACTTC. Translating it yields CASSGDRANGEQYF. This chain links TRBV2 with TRBJ2-7; 9 bases agree with TRBD1. This CDR3 comprises 14 residues. V lost 4 bases and J lost 6; bases outside the gene matches: 7. Germline CDR1 and CDR2: SNHLY and FYNNEI.

The chain recombines TRBV14 with TRBJ2-4, with D possibly being TRBD2 (5 bases). The CDR3 runs 16 residues. Trimming pared 1 base from V and 7 bases from J, leaving 17 bases between. Germline CDR1 and CDR2: SGHDN and FVKESK. Here the CDR3 DNA reads TGTGCCAGCAGCCAAGGAGGGAGCCGTGGCAGCAACATTCAGTACTTC. Protein product: CASSQGGSRGSNIQYF.

The rearrangement joins TRBV5-1 to TRBJ2-3; possibly TRBD1 for D (6 bases). This CDR3 spans 14 amino acids. The germline gives CDR1 SGHRS, CDR2 YFSETQ. Trimming shortened V by 1 base and J by 3 bases, and 9 bases separated the two germline ends. The CDR3 here is CASSLTQGTDTQYF. The CDR3 DNA is TGCGCCAGCAGCTTGACACAGGGTACAGATACGCAGTATTTT.

To note about this clone: The same CDR3 arises from other DNA sequences in this sample as well. The chain couples TRBV27 to TRBJ1-1; no firm D call. Trimming removed 3 bases from V and 2 bases from J, with 7 bases in between. CDR1 MNHEY and CDR2 SMNVEV come from the germline V gene (reference sequence). The CDR3 spans 13 residues. CDR3 coding DNA: TGTGCCAGCAGTTTGCGAGGTAACACTGAAGCTTTCTTT. The encoded protein is CASSLRGNTEAFF.

The J gene is TRBJ2-3, the V gene TRBV6-6; a possible D gene is TRBD1 (5 bases). Germline V gene data show CDR1 as MNHNY and CDR2 as SVGAGI (reference sequence). CDR3 length: 15 residues. V shed 4 bases and J shed 5 bases, with 16 bases lying between them. The chain's CDR3 is CASSFQGARVDTQYF. CDR3 bases: TGTGCCAGCAGTTTCCAAGGGGCGCGCGTAGATACGCAGTATTTT.

V usage is TRBV21-1 and J usage is TRBJ2-7; TRBD2, the D gene given by the table, was not confirmed from the DNA. TRBV21-1 is tagged as a pseudogene. The CDR3 covers 15 residues. CDR3 nucleotides: TGTGCCAGCAGCAAAGCAGAACTTCCCTCCTACGAGCAGTACTTC. It yields the protein CASSKAELPSYEQYF.

The chain carries TRBV18 and TRBJ2-3; 7 nucleotides match TRBD2. The V segment lost 2 bases and the J segment 7 bases; nucleotides outside the gene matches: 9. The V gene's germline CDR1 is KGHSH and CDR2 LQKENI. The CDR3 totals 15 residues. The CDR3 sequence is CASSPAASGVNTQYF. CDR3 nucleotide sequence: TGTGCCAGCTCACCAGCAGCCAGCGGGGTTAATACGCAGTATTTT.